The 23 T cell receptor beta chains given below trace back to one sample, sequenced in a study of blood T cell repertoires in COVID-19. Libraries were prepared by immunoSEQ multiplex PCR; TCRdb keeps only in-frame clonotypes and omits some of them. The sample has 220,000 or so clones; 85% to 90% are singletons. The sample was PBMCs or T cells enriched from blood (not recorded which). The receptors stem from a man aged 45-65 years who had been exposed to COVID-19.

This chain uses TRBV9 with TRBJ2-2, with a weak D call TRBD2 (6 bases). The V and J ends lost 1 base and 7 bases respectively, with 14 bases between them. Per the germline V gene, CDR1 is SGDLS and CDR2 is YYNGEE. The CDR3 extends over 15 amino acids. This chain's CDR3 is CASSVLEGSHGELFF. The DNA of the CDR3 is TGTGCCAGCAGCGTACTGGAGGGATCGCACGGGGAGCTGTTTTTT.

The chain employs TRBV27 and TRBJ1-1, with a weak D call TRBD1 (6 bases). CDR1 MNHEY and CDR2 SMNVEV come from the germline V gene (reference sequence). Trimming took off 6 bases at V and 4 bases at J, with 12 bases between the two ends. This CDR3 spans 13 amino acids. The CDR3 sequence is CASSLGAPTEAFF. CDR3 bases: TGTGCCAGCAGCCTGGGGGCGCCCACTGAAGCTTTCTTT.

This chain uses TRBV7-8 with TRBJ1-5, with 7 bases matching TRBD1. Germline loops: CDR1 SGHVS, CDR2 FQNEAQ. V lost 5 bases and J lost 5; bases outside the gene matches: 9. CDR3 length equals 15 residues. The CDR3 region has the DNA TGTGCCAGCAGCCGCCTCGGGACAGTTGATCAGCCCCAGCATTTT. Its translation: CASSRLGTVDQPQHF.

The chain carries TRBV11-2 and TRBJ2-7; TRBD2 agrees at 11 bases. Trimming cost V 1 base and J 2 bases; bases outside gene matches: 7. Germline CDR1 is SGHAT and CDR2 is FQNNGV. The CDR3 is 17 amino acids. The CDR3 nucleotides read TGTGCCAGCAGCTTAGTCCTAGCGGGGGGCATTACCTACGAGCAGTACTTC. Amino acid sequence: CASSLVLAGGITYEQYF.

The rearrangement uses TRBV5-1 and TRBJ1-4, with 12 bases aligning to TRBD1. The J segment lost 12 bases and the V segment lost 4 bases, leaving 13 bases of the junction unmatched. CDR1 and CDR2 (germline): SGHRS, YFSETQ. CDR3 size: 16 residues. The CDR3, as DNA: TGCGCCAGCAGCATCCTGCCGGGACAGGGGGCGGTTGAACTGTTTTTT. Protein sequence: CASSILPGQGAVELFF.

This chain uses TRBV24-1 with TRBJ1-6; D might be TRBD1 (6 bases). Germline V gene lookup returns CDR1 KGHDR and CDR2 SFDVKD. Trimming left V 4 bases short and J 7 bases short, with 13 bases between. The CDR3 length is 15 residues. As DNA, the CDR3 is TGTGCCACCAGTGACCCAGGGGCGACGAATTCACCCCTCCACTTT. Translation: CATSDPGATNSPLHF.

The gene calls are TRBV6-5 and TRBJ2-3; a possible D gene is TRBD2 (6 bases). Germline V gene lookup returns CDR1 MNHEY and CDR2 SVGAGI. V shed 2 bases and J shed 4 bases, with 13 bases lying between them. The CDR3 covers 15 residues. The CDR3 protein is CASSYDGREADTQYF. The CDR3 bases are TGTGCCAGCAGTTACGATGGCAGGGAGGCAGATACGCAGTATTTT.

V is TRBV7-2 and J is TRBJ1-5; no definite D call. The germline gives CDR1 SGHTA, CDR2 FQGNSA. V lost 1 base to trimming and J lost 5 bases, with 9 bases between them. CDR3 length: 14 amino acids. CDR3 nucleotides: TGTGCCAGCAGCTTAGGAAAGTACTATCAGCCCCAGCATTTT. Translated, it gives CASSLGKYYQPQHF.

J is TRBJ2-3 and V is TRBV7-2; TRBD2 might be the D (6 bases). Germline V gene sequence: CDR1 SGHTA, CDR2 FQGNSA. There are 15 residues in the CDR3. The V gene lost 2 bases and the J gene lost 7 bases, with 16 bases spanning the gap. The CDR3 region is CASSLSSGAYYTQYF. CDR3 in DNA: TGTGCCAGCAGCTTAAGTAGCGGAGCGTACTATACGCAGTATTTT.

This clone showed up just a few times. The chain is built from TRBV6-5 and TRBJ2-1, with D perhaps matching TRBD1 (5 bases). V dropped 7 bases and J dropped 2 bases, with 12 bases sitting between them. The CDR3 sequence is 14 residues long. The germline CDR1 and CDR2 sequences are MNHEY and SVGAGI. The CDR3 DNA reads TGTGCCAGCACGGTACAGGCGGCCTACAATGAGCAGTTCTTC. This encodes CASTVQAAYNEQFF.

J is TRBJ2-1 and V is TRBV9; a possible D gene is TRBD2 (6 bases). The CDR3 loop spans 17 amino acids. The ends were cut back, 1 base at V and 0 bases at J, with 14 bases in the middle. Germline CDR1 reads SGDLS; CDR2 reads YYNGEE. CDR3 nucleotides: TGTGCCAGCAGCGTACATCTAGCGTCATCCTCCTACAATGAGCAGTTCTTC. This translates into CASSVHLASSSYNEQFF.

This rearrangement joins TRBV6-5 to TRBJ2-1, with D perhaps TRBD2 (6 bases). V was cut by 6 bases and J by 2 bases, with 14 bases left in between. This CDR3 contains 15 residues. In germline, CDR1 is MNHEY, CDR2 SVGAGI. The CDR3 DNA follows: TGTGCCAGCAGGTTTAACCTAGCGACCTACAATGAGCAGTTCTTC. Translation gives CASRFNLATYNEQFF.

The genes are TRBV5-1 and TRBJ2-7; a weak D match, TRBD2 (5 bases). This CDR3 region has 13 residues. V was trimmed by 0 bases and J by 6 bases, leaving 10 bases between them. From germline, CDR1 is SGHRS and CDR2 YFSETQ. The CDR3 reads CASSLVPEGEQYV. The CDR3 DNA is TGCGCCAGCAGCTTGGTGCCCGAGGGCGAGCAGTACGTC.

The rearrangement links TRBV28 to TRBJ1-1; no reliable D call. Trimming removed 3 bases at V and 0 bases at J, with 11 bases between. The CDR3 runs 15 residues. Per germline, CDR1 MDHEN and CDR2 SYDVKM. The CDR3 here is CASSLQVFMNTEAFF. The CDR3 region has the DNA TGTGCCAGCAGTTTGCAGGTATTTATGAACACTGAAGCTTTCTTT.

This chain uses TRBV3-1 (or the pseudogene TRBV3-2) with TRBJ2-2, with 16 bases fitting TRBD2. Germline V gene data show CDR1 as LGHDT and CDR2 as YNNKEL (reference sequence). CDR3 length: 19 residues. J gave up 5 bases and V 3 bases, and 9 bases lay outside the gene matches. CDR3 loop: CASSHPPGLAGGQTGELFF. In nucleotides, the CDR3 is TGTGCCAGCAGCCATCCCCCGGGACTAGCGGGGGGGCAAACCGGGGAGCTGTTTTTT.

J is TRBJ1-6 and V is TRBV18, with 7 bases fitting TRBD1. Germline loops: CDR1 KGHSH, CDR2 LQKENI. V shed 5 bases, J shed 7 bases, and the junction held 5 bases outside the gene matches. CDR3 length: 14 residues. The CDR3 DNA is TGTGCCAGCTCATCAGGGACAGACAATTCACCCCTCCACTTT. This translates into CASSSGTDNSPLHF.

J is TRBJ2-7 and V is TRBV10-3; 10 nucleotides align to TRBD1. The CDR3 length is 17 residues. Germline V CDR1 and CDR2: ENHRY, SYGVKD. Trimming removed 5 bases from V and 1 base from J; junction bases left unmatched: 11. CDR3 nucleotides: TGTGCCATCAGTCCGGGACAGGGGTTTGAGGGGTCCTACGAGCAGTACGTC. Protein product: CAISPGQGFEGSYEQYV.

Here the CDR3 reads CASSQDIPSYNEQFF. CDR3 coding DNA: TGTGCCAGCAGCCAAGATATCCCCTCCTACAATGAGCAGTTCTTC. The chain employs TRBV4-2 and TRBJ2-1, with D unresolved. V was cut by 0 bases and J by 0 bases, with 6 bases left in between. Germline-derived CDR1 and CDR2 are LGHNA and YNFKEQ. This CDR3 is built from 15 residues.

This chain uses TRBV4-1 with TRBJ2-3; TRBD2 agrees at 9 bases. After removal of 7 bases from V and 2 bases from J, the junction contained 4 bases not matched to a gene. Germline assignment: CDR1 MGHRA and CDR2 YSYEKL. This CDR3 is built from 14 residues. This CDR3 is CASKVAGDTDTQYF. CDR3 sequence (DNA): TGCGCCAGCAAGGTAGCGGGGGACACAGATACGCAGTATTTT.

This clone was seen only once. V is TRBV5-1 and J is TRBJ2-1; 8 bases match TRBD1. Germline V gene sequence: CDR1 SGHRS, CDR2 YFSETQ. The CDR3 spans 16 residues. V gave up 4 bases and J gave up 2 bases; unmatched junction bases: 8. CDR3 coding DNA: TGCGCCAGCAGCCTAACCGGGACAGGCCCCTACAATGAGCAGTTCTTC. This codes for CASSLTGTGPYNEQFF.

The chain recombines TRBV7-9 with TRBJ1-3; TRBD1 agrees at 10 bases. This CDR3 contains 15 residues. Germline CDR1 reads SEHNR; CDR2 reads FQNEAQ (reference sequence). The V and J ends lost 7 bases and 5 bases, in that order; junction bases with no gene match: 8. This chain's CDR3 is CASTSPDRGRNTIYF. As DNA, the CDR3 is TGTGCCAGCACCTCCCCGGACAGGGGGAGAAACACCATATATTTT.

V usage is TRBV5-4 and J usage is TRBJ1-1; D possibly corresponds to TRBD1 (5 bases). The CDR3 loop spans 17 amino acids. Trimming took 0 bases from V and 3 from J, leaving 18 bases between them. CDR1 and CDR2 (germline): SGHNT, YYREEE (reference sequence). For the CDR3, the DNA is TGTGCCAGCAGCTTGGGTACGGGGGGTAGTTATTACACTGAAGCTTTCTTT. It encodes CASSLGTGGSYYTEAFF.

The chain combines TRBV5-5 with TRBJ2-1; 14 bases agree with TRBD2. CDR1 is SGHKS and CDR2 is YYEKEE in the germline V gene (reference sequence). The CDR3 has 19 residues. After removal of 3 bases from V and 2 bases from J, the junction contained 10 bases not matched to a gene. The CDR3 region has the DNA TGTGCCAGCAGCTCAGGGGGACTAGCGGGAGTAACCACCTACAATGAGCAGTTCTTC. Amino acid sequence: CASSSGGLAGVTTYNEQFF.